This T cell receptor beta chain was recovered during a study of blood T cells in healthy people across ages. Next came a second PCR, run for roughly 7 to 12 cycles, which used a sample-barcoded 5' primer along with a J-beta primer mix. Unique molecular identifiers of 12 random nucleotides labeled each cDNA. TCRdb reprocessed the 5' RACE reads via MiXCR and lists one record per CDR3 protein. The data contain 1.5 million to 1.8 million distinct CDR3 sequences, roughly 43% of them seen just once; the ten biggest clones take up under 5%. Trimming at V came to 8 bases and at J to 4 bases, leaving 5 bases not matched to a gene. This CDR3 is 14 amino acids long. Donors were systemically healthy Caucasian individuals from Russia aged roughly 6 to 100 years. Each sample yielded at least 5 micrograms of PBMC total RNA.

This sequence was found in a woman younger than 30 in good health. The sample comprised blood. The V gene is TRBV12-3 or TRBV12-4, the J gene TRBJ2-5; 12 nucleotides line up with TRBD2. CDR3 loop: CASWQTSGGETQYF. CDR3 nucleotide sequence: TGTGCCAGCTGGCAGACTAGCGGGGGAGAGACCCAGTACTTC.